This T cell receptor (beta chain) was recorded in a study of OX40 agonist ivuxolimab in advanced cancers. On the study more broadly: Patients were treated with ivuxolimab, an agonistic anti-OX40 (CD134) antibody. Under the entry rules, prior anti-PD-1, anti-PD-L1 or anti-CTLA-4 therapy was allowed, and approximately 40% had some. Study-wide results and caveats: Part of the nonresponder group also had normalized T-cell clonal expansion that was low.

Comments on this clone: Its target is unknown.

The length of the CDR3 is 14 residues. V lost 3 bases, J lost 5 bases, and 13 bases lay in between. Germline V gene lookup returns CDR1 MDHEN and CDR2 SYDVKM. TCRdb's copy holds only in-frame clones and misses some; the assay was immunoSEQ multiplex PCR. The repertoire holds over 25,000 clones, roughly 80% seen once, with about 31% in the top ten. J is TRBJ1-1 and V is TRBV28; D unclear. The receptor was derived from an adult with an advanced solid tumor such as melanoma, head and neck, liver or kidney cancer. The sample consisted of CD4+ or CD8+ T cells sorted from blood, taken in a trial of the OX40 agonist ivuxolimab. CDR3 protein: CASSLAVGTTEAFF. As DNA, the CDR3 is TGTGCCAGCAGTTTGGCCGTAGGAACAACTGAAGCTTTCTTT. Full variable domain (missing parts from reference TRBV28 and TRBJ1-1): DVKVTQSSRYLVKRTGEKVFLECVQDMDHENMFWYRQDPGLGLRLIYFSYDVKMKEKGDIPEGYSVSREKKERFSLILESASTNQTSMYLCASSLAVGTTEAFFGQGTRLTVV.